The T cell receptor beta chain under discussion was sequenced for a study of blood T cell repertoires in COVID-19. Study information: Collection of acute and convalescent COVID-19 samples took place in the United States, Italy and Spain. The analysed material was cDNA or gDNA that came from T cells, B-cell-depleted T cells, or PBMCs.

This table comes from immunoSEQ multiplex PCR, and its TCRdb copy is limited to in-frame clones, with some not included. The repertoire has 120,000 or so clones, 80% of them found once; the top ten carry more than 15%. J was trimmed by 0 bases and V by 7 bases; bases with no gene match: 10. Germline CDR1 is SNHLY and CDR2 is FYNNEI. The CDR3 sequence is 18 residues long. Sequencing was carried out using peripheral blood. This TCR came from a man in his fifties or sixties with active or convalescent COVID-19. The chain has TRBV2 and TRBJ2-1; 12 bases are shared with TRBD2. CDR3 DNA sequence: TGTGCCAGCACCCAGGGGAGACTAGCGGGGGCCTCCTACAATGAGCAGTTCTTC. Its protein is CASTQGRLAGASYNEQFF.